One and the same sample provided the 14 T cell receptor beta chains below, sequenced in a study of cytomegalovirus exposure and HLA in healthy donors. PCR involved 60 Vbeta and 13 Jbeta primers. Assay used: immunoSEQ multiplex PCR; TCRdb lists only in-frame clones, some missing. The table includes about 110,000 clones, 75% detected once. The source material was PBMCs. Every receptor here comes from a man aged 35 to 55 in good health and CMV-seronegative.

The chain is built from TRBV18 and TRBJ1-2; 10 positions match TRBD1. V lost 8 bases to trimming and J lost 6 bases; unmatched junction nucleotides: 6. This CDR3 contains 13 residues. CDR1 is KGHSH and CDR2 is LQKENI in the germline V gene. CDR3 bases: TGTGCCAGCAAGAGACAGGGGGCGGATGGCTACACCTTC. Amino acid sequence: CASKRQGADGYTF.

This clone was picked up one time. V is TRBV9 and J is TRBJ1-5; maybe TRBD1 (6 bases). CDR1 and CDR2 from the germline V gene are SGDLS and YYNGEE. This CDR3 spans 13 amino acids. V lost 5 bases and J lost 7, with 13 bases in between. The CDR3 loop reads CASSLGGGQPQHF. As DNA, the CDR3 is TGTGCCAGCAGTCTAGGGGGAGGGCAGCCCCAGCATTTT.

The chain recombines TRBV6-1 with TRBJ2-7; maybe TRBD1 (6 bases). There are 15 residues in the CDR3. The germline gives CDR1 MNHNS, CDR2 SASEGT. Trimming took 5 bases from V and 2 from J, leaving 16 bases between them. The CDR3 bases are TGTGCCAGCAGTCTCGGACAGACCCTCACCTACGAGCAGTACTTC. This translates into CASSLGQTLTYEQYF.

The chain employs TRBV4-2 and TRBJ2-5; 10 bases are shared with TRBD2. The assigned J gene may be wrong: the sequence end matches TRBJ2-7 better. The CDR3 spans 15 residues. Germline V gene data show CDR1 as LGHNA and CDR2 as YNFKEQ. DNA for the CDR3: TGTGCCAGCAGCCAAGTGAGCGGGGGGGGCTACGAGCAGTACTTC. It yields the protein CASSQVSGGGYEQYF.

This chain joins TRBV19 and TRBJ2-3; 7 nucleotides match TRBD1. Germline assignment: CDR1 LNHDA and CDR2 SQIVND (reference sequence). J lost 6 bases, V lost 7 bases, and 7 bases had no gene match. The CDR3 totals 13 residues. CDR3 DNA sequence: TGTGCCAGTACGCGGACAGGAATGGATACGCAGTATTTT. Its protein is CASTRTGMDTQYF.

The chain is built from TRBV19 and TRBJ2-3, with 15 positions matching TRBD2. CDR3 length equals 17 residues. CDR1 LNHDA and CDR2 SQIVND come from the germline V gene (reference sequence). V dropped 5 bases and J dropped 5; count of bases not matched to a gene: 8. The CDR3 DNA is TGTGCCAGTAGTCGATCCGGGACTAGCGGGGGGTTAGATACGCAGTATTTT. It codes for CASSRSGTSGGLDTQYF.

The chain carries TRBV7-9 and TRBJ1-1; D is possibly TRBD1 (6 bases). Germline V gene lookup returns CDR1 SEHNR and CDR2 FQNEAQ (reference sequence). The CDR3 length is 16 residues. V lost 0 bases, J lost 6 bases, and 17 bases lay in between. The CDR3 here is CASSLAQGGERPEAFF. The CDR3 DNA reads TGTGCCAGCAGCTTAGCGCAAGGGGGTGAGCGTCCTGAAGCTTTCTTT.

A few counts support this clone. The chain has TRBV14 and TRBJ1-2; no clear D. The CDR3 is made up of 12 amino acids. From germline, CDR1 is SGHDN and CDR2 FVKESK. V was pared by 5 bases and J by 4 bases, with 8 bases between. The CDR3: CASSDTLYGYTF. In DNA, the CDR3 is TGTGCCAGCAGCGACACTCTCTATGGCTACACCTTC.

The table lists this clone with a count of one. This rearrangement joins TRBV7-2 to TRBJ1-3; possible D gene TRBD1, 6 bases. The CDR3 totals 14 residues. The germline CDR1 and CDR2 sequences are SGHTA and FQGNSA. V was clipped by 3 bases and J by 4 bases, with 10 bases between them. In DNA, the CDR3 is TGTGCCAGCAGCTTTGCAGGGACAGGAAACACCATATATTTT. Its translation is CASSFAGTGNTIYF.

This clone has more than one count but fewer than ten. The gene calls are TRBV6-1 and TRBJ1-1; D might be TRBD1 (5 bases). The length of the CDR3 is 13 residues. Germline CDR1 is MNHNS and CDR2 is SASEGT. Trimming removed 5 bases from V and 2 bases from J, with 9 bases in between. CDR3 sequence reads: CASSWGGNTEAFF. In nucleotides, the CDR3 is TGTGCCAGCAGTTGGGGCGGAAACACTGAAGCTTTCTTT.

The chain uses TRBV6-1 and TRBJ2-5, with a possible D match to TRBD2 (5 bases). V lost 2 bases and J lost 5, with 6 bases in between. CDR3 length equals 12 residues. In germline, CDR1 is MNHNS, CDR2 SASEGT. The CDR3 nucleotides are TGTGCCAGCAGTGAACGCGGGGAGACCCAGTACTTC. The encoded protein is CASSERGETQYF.

This chain joins TRBV4-1 and TRBJ2-2; the D gene is possibly TRBD1 (5 bases). CDR1 MGHRA and CDR2 YSYEKL come from the germline V gene. This CDR3 has 14 residues. The V and J ends lost 6 bases and 2 bases respectively, with 10 bases between them. CDR3 in amino acids: CASRGTGNTGELFF. For the CDR3, the DNA is TGCGCCAGCAGAGGTACAGGAAACACCGGGGAGCTGTTTTTT.

The V call is TRBV27, the J call TRBJ2-1; D gene unclear. CDR1 is MNHEY, CDR2 SMNVEV, per germline (reference sequence). The CDR3 covers 14 residues. The V end was cut by 5 bases, the J end by 8 bases, with 16 bases between. CDR3 coding DNA: TGTGCCAGCAGTCCACTGGGCCTGGGCGATGAGCAGTTCTTC. This gives the protein CASSPLGLGDEQFF.

The rearrangement uses TRBV27 and TRBJ2-1; 8 nucleotides agree with TRBD2. CDR1 MNHEY and CDR2 SMNVEV come from the germline V gene (reference sequence). The CDR3 is 14 residues long. V trimming: 5 bases; J trimming: 2 bases; junction bases outside the gene matches: 2. In DNA form, the CDR3 reads TGTGCCAGCAGTCTAGCGGGTACCTACAATGAGCAGTTCTTC. It specifies CASSLAGTYNEQFF.